Presented here are 25 T cell receptor beta chains from one specimen sequenced in a study of T cells after posttransplantation cyclophosphamide. This table comes from immunoSEQ multiplex PCR, and its TCRdb copy is limited to in-frame clones, with some not included. Sampling found some 39,000 clones, none seen once. Specimen: PBMCs. The source of these receptors is a girl aged 10 to 17 in good health, CMV-negative, and a related stem cell transplant donor.

This clone has at least ten counts. The rearrangement joins TRBV2 to TRBJ1-3; D is ambiguous. The germline V gene has CDR1 SNHLY and CDR2 FYNNEI. CDR3 length equals 14 residues. The V gene lost 5 bases and the J gene lost 0 bases, with 8 bases spanning the gap. CDR3 sequence reads: CASSRPSSGNTIYF. The CDR3 DNA is TGTGCCAGCAGTCGTCCCAGCTCTGGAAACACCATATATTTT. The whole variable domain, remainder taken from reference TRBV2 and TRBJ1-3, is EPEVTQTPSHQVTQMGQEVILRCVPISNHLYFYWYRQILGQKVEFLVSFYNNEISEKSEIFDDQFSVERPDGSNFTLKIRSTKLEDSAMYFCASSRPSSGNTIYFGEGSWLTVV.

Regarding this clone: The same CDR3 can be traced to other DNA sequences in this sample. The chain couples TRBV5-1 to TRBJ2-1; D is possibly TRBD2 (6 bases). V lost 1 base, J lost 0 bases, and 8 bases lay in between. The CDR3 covers 15 residues. Germline loops: CDR1 SGHRS, CDR2 YFSETQ. Written as DNA, the CDR3 is TGCGCCAGCAGCTTGTCCGGGAGCTCCTACAATGAGCAGTTCTTC. Its protein product is CASSLSGSSYNEQFF.

This clone appeared many times. This chain's CDR3 is CASRTTSSYEQYF. CDR3 in DNA: TGTGCCAGCAGAACAACTAGCTCTTACGAGCAGTACTTC. This rearrangement joins TRBV7-8 to TRBJ2-7, with D possibly matching TRBD2 (6 bases). There are 13 residues in the CDR3. Trimming shortened V by 6 bases and J by 4 bases, and 13 bases separated the two germline ends. The V gene's germline CDR1 is SGHVS and CDR2 FQNEAQ.

This clone was detected many times. This chain joins TRBV19 and TRBJ2-1; D might be TRBD2 (6 bases). Germline loops: CDR1 LNHDA, CDR2 SQIVND (reference sequence). The CDR3 totals 13 residues. V was pared by 1 base and J by 9 bases, with 10 bases between. CDR3 region: CASSIVTSSEQFF. CDR3 nucleotide sequence: TGTGCCAGTAGTATAGTAACTAGCAGTGAGCAGTTCTTC.

There are many counts of this clone. The chain couples TRBV19 to TRBJ2-7, with D possibly TRBD2 on 6 matching bases. Germline lookup yields CDR1 LNHDA and CDR2 SQIVND (reference sequence). Deletions cut 7 bases from V and 5 bases from J, with 18 bases between. This CDR3 has 14 residues. Here the CDR3 DNA reads TGTGCCAGTACCCCGCGGGAAGGGAGGAACGAGCAGTACTTC. Amino acid sequence: CASTPREGRNEQYF.

This clone was observed many times. J is TRBJ2-7 and V is TRBV25-1, with D possibly being TRBD1 (6 bases). Germline V gene lookup returns CDR1 MGHDK and CDR2 SYGVNS. Trimming pared 5 bases from V and 3 bases from J, leaving 8 bases between. This CDR3 contains 12 residues. The CDR3 loop reads CASSQDSYEQYF. CDR3 coding DNA: TGTGCCAGCAGTCAGGACAGCTACGAGCAGTACTTC.

This clone was found many times. The rearrangement uses TRBV19 and TRBJ2-3; TRBD2 aligns across 7 bases. Germline-derived CDR1 and CDR2 are LNHDA and SQIVND (reference sequence). The junction had 4 bases not matched to a gene; V was cut back by 7 bases and J by 0 bases. The length of the CDR3 is 14 residues. CDR3 region: CASTLAASTDTQYF. CDR3 bases: TGTGCCAGTACCCTAGCGGCTAGCACAGATACGCAGTATTTT.

This clone has a count of ten or more. V and J are TRBV14 and TRBJ2-1; 10 positions match TRBD2. CDR3 length: 16 amino acids. Trimming cost V 1 base and J 7 bases; bases outside gene matches: 7. Germline values: CDR1 SGHDN, CDR2 FVKESK. CDR3 sequence (DNA): TGTGCCAGCAGCCAAGTTGGAGCGGGGGGGCAAAATGAGCAGTTCTTC. It yields the protein CASSQVGAGGQNEQFF.

This clone has a count of ten or more. This chain's CDR3 is CAIRAQGGSETQYF. CDR3 sequence (DNA): TGTGCCATCAGAGCACAAGGGGGCAGCGAGACCCAGTACTTC. The rearrangement uses TRBV10-3 and TRBJ2-5; 7 bases match TRBD1. The CDR3 is made up of 14 amino acids. In germline, CDR1 is ENHRY, CDR2 SYGVKD. Unmatched junction bases numbered 9, after V lost 6 bases and J lost 5 bases.

This clone occurred many times. This chain uses TRBV2 with TRBJ2-3; a weak D match, TRBD2 (6 bases). The CDR3 has 15 amino acids. Trimming stripped 2 bases from V and 6 bases from J, with 15 bases between. Germline CDR1 SNHLY, CDR2 FYNNEI. CDR3 sequence: CASSEIVSAGDTQYF. The CDR3 bases are TGTGCCAGCAGTGAAATCGTTTCTGCGGGGGATACGCAGTATTTT.

This clone appeared a few times. The chain joins TRBV30 to TRBJ1-2; D perhaps matches TRBD1 (5 bases). The ends were cut back, 0 bases at V and 5 bases at J, with 16 bases in the middle. The length of the CDR3 is 15 residues. The V gene's germline CDR1 is GTSNPN and CDR2 SVGIG (reference sequence). CDR3 coding DNA: TGTGCCTGGAGTGTACTGCAGGGTGCCGCGTATGGCTACACCTTC. The encoded protein is CAWSVLQGAAYGYTF.

This clone was recorded at least ten times. V usage is TRBV6-1 and J usage is TRBJ2-5, with 8 positions matching TRBD1. The J segment lost 4 bases and the V segment lost 4 bases, leaving 5 bases of the junction unmatched. The CDR3 spans 14 residues. From germline, CDR1 is MNHNS and CDR2 SASEGT. CDR3 DNA sequence: TGTGCCAGCAGTGTTCCAGGGGGCAGAGAGACCCAGTACTTC. Translated, it gives CASSVPGGRETQYF.

This clone was detected only a few times. This chain uses TRBV29-1 with TRBJ2-5, with TRBD1 identical over 9 bases. From germline, CDR1 is SQVTM and CDR2 ANQGSEA. The CDR3 has 13 residues. The ends lost 3 bases at V and 11 bases at J; junction bases unmatched: 10. CDR3 amino acids: CSVEKGTGREQYF. For the CDR3, the DNA is TGCAGCGTTGAGAAGGGGACAGGGAGGGAGCAGTACTTC.

Many counts were recorded for this clone. The rearrangement links TRBV11-2 to TRBJ2-7, with 10 bases identical to TRBD1. CDR1 is SGHAT and CDR2 is FQNNGV in the germline V gene. J was trimmed by 5 bases and V by 5 bases; bases with no gene match: 9. The CDR3 consists of 15 residues. The chain's CDR3 is CASSHYRDRGHEQYF. CDR3 nucleotides: TGTGCCAGCAGCCATTACCGGGACAGGGGCCACGAGCAGTACTTC.

This clone was counted only a few times. This chain joins TRBV7-6 and TRBJ2-1; perhaps TRBD1 as D (6 bases). Germline V CDR1 and CDR2: SGHVS, FNYEAQ. The CDR3 loop spans 18 amino acids. Trimming shortened V by 1 base and J by 3 bases, and 19 bases separated the two germline ends. The CDR3 DNA sequence: TGTGCCAGCAGCTTAGTGGCCCCAGGGGAAAGGTACTACAATGAGCAGTTCTTC. Its protein is CASSLVAPGERYYNEQFF. The whole variable domain, filled in from reference TRBV7-6 and TRBJ2-1, reads GAGVSQSPRYKVTKRGQDVALRCDPISGHVSLYWYRQALGQGPEFLTYFNYEAQQDKSGLPNDRFSAERPEGSISTLTIQRTEQRDSAMYRCASSLVAPGERYYNEQFFGPGTRLTVL.

In this sample, this clone turned up many times. The chain uses TRBV6-5 and TRBJ2-1; 8 bases are a match to TRBD1. The CDR3 is made up of 15 amino acids. With 2 bases clipped from V and 4 bases from J, the junction kept 4 bases outside the gene matches. The germline V gene has CDR1 MNHEY and CDR2 SVGAGI. The CDR3 nucleotides read TGTGCCAGCAGTTACCAGGGACAGGCTTACAATGAGCAGTTCTTC. Translation: CASSYQGQAYNEQFF.

The chain carries TRBV5-6 and TRBJ2-5; the match to TRBD2 covers 9 bases. The J call may be in error: the DNA end matches TRBJ2-7 better. From germline, CDR1 is SGHDT and CDR2 YYEEEE. This CDR3 region has 15 residues. CDR3 sequence: CASSLASGIYHEQYF. The CDR3 DNA is TGTGCCAGCAGCTTAGCTAGCGGGATCTACCACGAGCAGTACTTC.

In its sample, this clone was seen a few times. V usage is TRBV7-9 and J usage is TRBJ2-5; 11 bases are shared with TRBD1. The V segment lost 4 bases and the J segment 4 bases; nucleotides outside the gene matches: 5. Germline lookup yields CDR1 SEHNR and CDR2 FQNEAQ (reference sequence). The CDR3 runs to 15 residues. CDR3 residues: CASSSGQGAGETQYF. The CDR3 nucleotides are TGTGCCAGCAGCTCCGGACAGGGGGCAGGAGAGACCCAGTACTTC.

This clone was recorded many times. The rearrangement joins TRBV30 to TRBJ1-2; D unresolved. Trimming removed 1 base from V and 6 bases from J, with 15 bases in between. CDR1 GTSNPN and CDR2 SVGIG come from the germline V gene (reference sequence). CDR3 length equals 14 residues. The CDR3 nucleotides read TGTGCCTGGAGTGGTAACTTTAAGGAGCATGGCTACACCTTC. Its translation is CAWSGNFKEHGYTF.

In its sample, this clone was seen many times. The chain is built from TRBV5-1 and TRBJ2-3, with a weak D call TRBD2 (5 bases). Germline assignment: CDR1 SGHRS and CDR2 YFSETQ. The V and J ends lost 3 bases and 6 bases respectively, with 14 bases between them. CDR3 length equals 14 residues. The CDR3 protein is CASSSSREGDTQYF. In DNA form, the CDR3 reads TGCGCCAGCAGCTCTTCTAGAGAGGGCGATACGCAGTATTTT.

This clone was detected ten times or more. V and J are TRBV10-1 and TRBJ2-3; tentatively, D is TRBD1 (5 bases). Germline values: CDR1 WNHNN, CDR2 SYGVQD (reference sequence). This CDR3 has 15 amino acids. Trimming cost V 2 bases and J 0 bases, with 9 bases left between them. CDR3 coding DNA: TGCGCCAGCAGTGAGGATGGGGCGAGCACAGATACGCAGTATTTT. Its translation is CASSEDGASTDTQYF.

There are many counts of this clone. In nucleotides, the CDR3 is TGTGCCAGCAGTTCCGGACTAGCCTTTTCCAATGAGCAGTTCTTC. As protein: CASSSGLAFSNEQFF. J is TRBJ2-1 and V is TRBV6-6; 8 nucleotides align to TRBD2. The CDR3 contains 15 residues. CDR1 and CDR2 (germline): MNHNY, SVGAGI (reference sequence). J lost 6 bases, V lost 4 bases, and 8 bases had no gene match.

In its sample, this clone was seen a few times. The rearrangement joins TRBV6-1 to TRBJ2-1, with 9 bases fitting TRBD1. The CDR3 runs to 15 residues. The J segment lost 4 bases and the V segment lost 6 bases, leaving 7 bases of the junction unmatched. The germline V gene encodes CDR1 MNHNS and CDR2 SASEGT. This CDR3 is CASSVGQGQYNEQFF. In DNA form, the CDR3 reads TGTGCCAGCAGCGTGGGACAGGGCCAATACAATGAGCAGTTCTTC.

The sample holds a few counts of this clone. The V gene is TRBV2, the J gene TRBJ2-3; possibly TRBD2 for D (7 bases). Germline V gene lookup returns CDR1 SNHLY and CDR2 FYNNEI. This CDR3 has 14 amino acids. V was shortened by 4 bases and J by 6 bases, with 14 bases between the two germline ends. CDR3 bases: TGTGCCAGCAGTGGGACGGGGGGCCTCGATACGCAGTATTTT. Its protein product is CASSGTGGLDTQYF. The full variable domain, rest sourced from reference TRBV2 and TRBJ2-3, is EPEVTQTPSHQVTQMGQEVILRCVPISNHLYFYWYRQILGQKVEFLVSFYNNEISEKSEIFDDQFSVERPDGSNFTLKIRSTKLEDSAMYFCASSGTGGLDTQYFGPGTRLTVL.

The chain recombines TRBV28 with TRBJ1-6; 7 bases align to TRBD1. This CDR3 comprises 15 residues. V was clipped by 5 bases and J by 9 bases; unmatched bases: 10. Germline V gene sequence: CDR1 MDHEN, CDR2 SYDVKM. CDR3 DNA sequence: TGTGCCAGCAGTGCACCGGTTGACAGGGTTTCACCCCTCCACTTT. This codes for CASSAPVDRVSPLHF.